A selection of T cell receptor beta chains follows, all from one sample in a study of T-cell memory formation after mild COVID-19. TCRdb called the 5' RACE reads again in MiXCR, with one record for every CDR3 protein. The data contain about 150,000 distinct CDR3 sequences, approximately 5.7% of them singletons. Material for sequencing was PBMCs or a T cell subset sorted from them (not recorded which). These receptors all stem from an adult woman who had mild COVID-19 (a few samples of this study predate the infection). Cell type and time point are not known. CDR3s leave out the opening cysteine and the closing phenylalanine or tryptophan. Clone size is shown for a subset of rows, as once, few, many or a class of expanded clone.

V gene	clone size	J gene	CDR3 protein
TRBV7-2	many	TRBJ2-4	ASSFTGPSKNIQY
TRBV7-6	many	TRBJ2-1	ASSPWTSGSNEQF
TRBV7-3	many	TRBJ2-1	ASSSSRDNEQF
TRBV7-9	-	TRBJ2-6	ASSLADRDTGANVLT
TRBV27	-	TRBJ2-3	ASGLKWSTDTQY
TRBV28	many	TRBJ2-2	ASRRLLNTGELF
TRBV6-5	many	TRBJ1-6	ASSYSLGAGNSPLH
TRBV5-1	few	TRBJ2-5	ASAPGTAAETQY
TRBV7-9	many	TRBJ1-1	ASSEQGARTEAF
TRBV6-5	few	TRBJ1-3	ASSYSQGLGNTIY
TRBV4-1	-	TRBJ1-1	ASSQGQVIVTEAF
TRBV5-1	few	TRBJ1-1	ASRTSYRATEAF
TRBV7-8	-	TRBJ2-6	ASSRSGSGANVLT
TRBV10-3	many	TRBJ2-1	AISERLAGTYNEQF
TRBV7-9	-	TRBJ2-7	ASSMTTDRGRGEQY
TRBV2	-	TRBJ2-1	ASSWESYNEQF
TRBV5-1	many	TRBJ2-2	ASSLANSATGELF
TRBV18	-	TRBJ2-5	ASSSDRGVETQY
TRBV12-3/TRBV12-4	many	TRBJ1-2	ASSLGEYGYT
TRBV12-3/TRBV12-4	few	TRBJ2-1	ASSLINRSYNEQF
TRBV7-9	few	TRBJ1-2	ASSLVGAEYGYT
TRBV20-1	many	TRBJ2-2	SASRVGRAHTGELF
TRBV4-1	few	TRBJ2-5	ASSHSRRGRQETQY
TRBV20-1	many	TRBJ2-1	SARATLAGGWPRDYNEQF
TRBV20-1	-	TRBJ2-1	SAMGGNRDNEQF
TRBV5-1	many	TRBJ2-3	ASQRGGGSTDTQY
TRBV29-1	few	TRBJ1-2	SVEGSGGGYGYT